The rows below give T cell receptor beta chains drawn from one sample of a study of blood T cell repertoires in COVID-19. The table came from immunoSEQ multiplex PCR; TCRdb's copy has only in-frame clones and leaves some out. The table has just over 250,000 clones, roughly 80% seen once. The sample taken for sequencing was PBMCs or T cells enriched from blood (not recorded which). These TCRs come from a man aged 25 to 40 with acute COVID-19. Both conserved end residues are part of each CDR3. A D gene is named only where the DNA matches it firmly. Expanded clones are given a class, and other clones once, few, many or no size at all.

CDR3	DNA	V	J	size	D	length
CASSQPTGGHSNQPQHF	TGCGCCAGCAGCCAGCCTACAGGGGGACATAGCAATCAGCCCCAGCATTTT	TRBV4-1	TRBJ1-5	many	TRBD1	17
CAWSLDRSTQYF	TGTGCCTGGAGTTTAGACAGGTCTACGCAGTATTTT	TRBV30	TRBJ2-3	-	-	12
CAWSVGTSGSSYEQFF	TGTGCCTGGAGTGTAGGGACTAGCGGGAGTAGCTATGAGCAGTTCTTC	TRBV30	TRBJ2-1	-	TRBD2	16
CASSPGGAGANVLTF	TGTGCCAGCAGTCCCGGGGGGGCTGGGGCCAACGTCCTGACTTTC	TRBV6-5	TRBJ2-6	-	TRBD2	15
CASSLGLAGNAVDEQFF	TGTGCCAGCAGCCTAGGACTAGCGGGAAACGCCGTCGATGAGCAGTTCTTC	TRBV7-3	TRBJ2-1	-	TRBD2	17
CASALSTRTTDTQYF	TGTGCTAGTGCCTTATCTACTAGGACCACAGATACGCAGTATTTT	TRBV12-5	TRBJ2-3	-	-	15
CASSLQGLRSLATNEKLFF	TGCGCCAGCAGCTTACAAGGACTGCGGTCATTAGCAACTAATGAAAAACTGTTTTTT	TRBV5-1	TRBJ1-4	-	-	19
CASGRAGGYNEQFF	TGTGCCAGCGGTAGGGCGGGGGGTTACAATGAGCAGTTCTTC	TRBV3-1/TRBV3-2	TRBJ2-1	-	TRBD2	14
CASSYSGLAGGETQYF	TGTGCCAGCAGTTACTCGGGACTAGCGGGAGGGGAGACCCAGTACTTC	TRBV6-5	TRBJ2-5	-	TRBD2	16
CASSQTQGVVYGYTF	TGCGCCAGCAGCCAGACGCAAGGGGTCGTGTATGGCTACACCTTC	TRBV4-1	TRBJ1-2	-	-	15
CASSPLAVQETQYF	TGTGCCAGCAGCCCACTAGCGGTTCAAGAGACCCAGTACTTC	TRBV14	TRBJ2-5	-	TRBD2	14
CASSFSRADTQYF	TGTGCCAGCAGTTTTAGTCGGGCAGATACGCAGTATTTT	TRBV12-3/TRBV12-4	TRBJ2-3	-	-	13
CASRAGGRGELFF	TGTGCCAGCAGGGCGGGCGGCCGGGGGGAGCTGTTTTTT	TRBV6-5	TRBJ2-2	-	-	13
CASSLVPGEKLFF	TGTGCCAGCAGCTTAGTCCCAGGAGAAAAACTGTTTTTT	TRBV7-2	TRBJ1-4	-	-	13
CASSPPGTSGSGELFF	TGTGCCAGCAGCCCCCCCGGGACTAGCGGGTCCGGGGAGCTGTTTTTT	TRBV5-1	TRBJ2-2	-	TRBD2	16
CASSSGLAGEETQYF	TGTGCCAGCAGCTCGGGACTAGCGGGAGAAGAGACCCAGTACTTC	TRBV7-2	TRBJ2-5	-	TRBD2	15
CAWSPHLGQSRETQYF	TGTGCCTGGAGTCCACACCTTGGACAGAGCCGTGAGACCCAGTACTTC	TRBV30	TRBJ2-5	-	-	16
CASSQLSWSTDTQYF	TGTGCCAGCAGCCAACTATCGTGGAGCACAGATACGCAGTATTTT	TRBV27	TRBJ2-3	-	-	15
CATSDGTSTDTQYF	TGTGCCACCAGCGACGGGACTAGCACAGATACGCAGTATTTT	TRBV24-1	TRBJ2-3	-	-	14
CASSGGNIQYF	TGTGCCAGTAGTGGAGGAAACATTCAGTACTTC	TRBV19	TRBJ2-4	-	-	11
CASSSWTSGRRGELFF	TGTGCCAGTAGTTCTTGGACTAGCGGGAGGAGGGGGGAGCTGTTTTTT	TRBV19	TRBJ2-2	-	TRBD2	16
CASSSPRGGKDTGELFF	TGTGCCAGCAGCTCCCCCCGAGGAGGGAAGGACACCGGGGAGCTGTTTTTT	TRBV11-3	TRBJ2-2	-	-	17
CASSQEETGPWGYTF	TGCGCCAGCAGCCAAGAGGAGACAGGCCCGTGGGGCTACACCTTC	TRBV4-1	TRBJ1-2	-	-	15
CSTNQGNNEKLFF	TGCAGCACAAATCAGGGGAATAATGAAAAACTGTTTTTT	TRBV29-1	TRBJ1-4	-	-	13
CASSPQRGRKDNYGYTF	TGTGCCAGCAGCCCCCAACGTGGCAGAAAAGATAACTATGGCTACACCTTC	TRBV14	TRBJ1-2	-	-	17
CASREDSDYGYTF	TGTGCCAGCAGAGAGGACAGCGACTATGGCTACACCTTC	TRBV6-5	TRBJ1-2	-	-	13
CASISLGVNYGYTF	TGTGCCAGCATTTCCCTCGGGGTAAACTATGGCTACACCTTC	TRBV7-9	TRBJ1-2	-	-	14
CASSFGQENYGYTF	TGTGCCAGCAGTTTCGGACAGGAAAACTATGGCTACACCTTC	TRBV5-5	TRBJ1-2	-	TRBD1	14
CASSEQEGPYNEQFF	TGTGCCAGCAGTGAGCAGGAGGGCCCCTACAATGAGCAGTTCTTC	TRBV6-4	TRBJ2-1	-	-	15
CATSDGLAEVYNEQFF	TGTGCCACCAGTGATGGACTAGCGGAGGTCTACAATGAGCAGTTCTTC	TRBV24-1	TRBJ2-1	-	TRBD2	16
CASSQGRWNTEAFF	TGCGCCAGCAGCCAAGGTCGGTGGAACACTGAAGCTTTCTTT	TRBV4-3	TRBJ1-1	-	-	14
CASSGTGRNTEAFF	TGTGCCAGCAGTGGGACTGGAAGGAACACTGAAGCTTTCTTT	TRBV25-1	TRBJ1-1	once	-	14
CAISGTGTGPNQPQHF	TGTGCCATCAGTGGTACCGGGACAGGACCCAATCAGCCCCAGCATTTT	TRBV10-3	TRBJ1-5	-	TRBD1	16
CASSYSKGLTNEKLFF	TGTGCCAGCAGTTACTCTAAGGGGCTAACTAATGAAAAACTGTTTTTT	TRBV6-5	TRBJ1-4	-	-	16
CASSPSSGGEAKNIQYF	TGTGCCAGCAGCCCGAGCAGCGGGGGGGAGGCCAAAAACATTCAGTACTTC	TRBV7-2	TRBJ2-4	-	TRBD2	17
CASSPPTSGGYNEQFF	TGTGCCAGTAGTCCCCCGACTAGCGGGGGGTACAATGAGCAGTTCTTC	TRBV19	TRBJ2-1	-	TRBD2	16
CASSVTGFEHF	TGTGCCAGCAGTGTTACAGGGTTCGAGCATTTT	TRBV28	TRBJ1-5	-	-	11
CASRGQGGSPLHF	TGTGCCAGCAGGGGACAGGGTGGATCACCCCTCCACTTT	TRBV2	TRBJ1-6	-	TRBD1	13
CASSPSGQGLPGNTIYF	TGTGCCAGCAGCCCATCCGGACAGGGCTTACCTGGAAACACCATATATTTT	TRBV9	TRBJ1-3	-	TRBD1	17
CASSYPGVHEQFF	TGTGCCAGCAGTTATCCCGGGGTCCATGAGCAGTTCTTC	TRBV6-5	TRBJ2-1	once	-	13
CAISPRADTQYF	TGTGCCATCAGCCCCCGTGCAGATACGCAGTATTTT	TRBV10-3	TRBJ2-3	-	-	12
CATSDSGRGNEKLFF	TGTGCCACCAGTGATTCCGGCAGGGGGAATGAAAAACTGTTTTTT	TRBV24-1	TRBJ1-4	-	TRBD1	15
CSVAGTALTSTDTQYF	TGCAGCGTGGCCGGGACAGCCCTGACTAGCACAGATACGCAGTATTTT	TRBV29-1	TRBJ2-3	-	TRBD1	16
CASSLSRTGGDGYTF	TGTGCCAGCTCACTATCAAGGACAGGGGGCGATGGCTACACCTTC	TRBV18	TRBJ1-2	-	TRBD1	15
CASTDGGAVDTEAFF	TGTGCCAGTACCGACGGGGGGGCGGTGGACACTGAAGCTTTCTTT	TRBV19	TRBJ1-1	-	-	15